This T cell receptor beta chain derives from a study of blood T cells in healthy people across ages. Study findings and constraints: Older age went with lower TCR beta diversity per million T cells, in a roughly linear way.

In germline, CDR1 is SGHDT, CDR2 YYEEEE. The CDR3 has 14 residues. For this clonotype: Its matching antigen is unknown. The junction and the germline gene differ at one end; a read error may be behind it.

Together with a sample-barcoded 5' primer, a J-beta primer mix was included in a second PCR lasting roughly 6 to 12 cycles. TCRdb processed the 5' RACE reads anew with MiXCR; each CDR3 protein has one entry. Altogether 1 million or so distinct CDR3 sequences are present, less than 50% being singletons, with the ten largest covering approximately 20%. The sequencing input was blood. This clonotype was obtained from a woman between 55 and 75 years old in good health. The J gene is TRBJ2-5, the V gene TRBV5-6; D may match TRBD1 or TRBD2 (5 bases each). The CDR3 spells CASSIRRGQEAQYF. DNA for the CDR3: TGTGCCAGCAGCATCCGACGGGGCCAAGAGGCCCAGTACTTC. The full variable domain, with the rest looked up from reference TRBV5-6 and TRBJ2-5, is DAGVTQSPTHLIKTRGQQVTLRCSPKSGHDTVSWYQQALGQGPQFIFQYYEEEERQRGNFPDRFSGHQFPNYSSELNVNALLLGDSALYLCASSIRRGQEAQYFGPGTRLLVL.